Sequencing of this T cell receptor beta chain was carried out in a study of Ad26.COV2.S vaccination and SARS-CoV-2 variants (dated by TCRdb to the early 2020s). Regarding the study in general: Vaccine-arm donors came from COV1001, a multicentre, randomized, double-blind, placebo-controlled phase I-IIa trial of Ad26.COV2.S in healthy adults. Ad26.COV2.S was administered intramuscularly at 5 x 10^10 or 1 x 10^11 viral particles, either as a single shot or as two shots given 56 days apart. TCRbeta repertoire sequencing was used to assess the specificity and breadth of SARS-CoV-2-reactive T cell receptors after Ad26.COV2.S vaccination. A total of roughly 32 samples were included in the TCR-sequenced set, comprising roughly 19 Ad26.COV2.S vaccine recipients, 5 placebo recipients and 8 SARS-CoV-2 convalescent individuals. Trial participants were randomized into five groups of five, in which low-dose or high-dose Ad26.COV2.S was given once or twice, or placebo was given on both occasions. Throughout the experiments and outcome assessment, investigators stayed blinded to trial group allocation.

The immunoSEQ Assay was the method used to sequence TCRbeta CDR3 regions. After extraction, genomic DNA underwent amplification by bias-controlled multiplex PCR, followed by high-throughput sequencing. Per the original workflow: To quantify the absolute abundance of every unique TCRbeta CDR3 region, sequences were collapsed and filtered. Usable DNA was measured by amplifying reference genes present in all nucleated cells, and TCRbeta template counts were normalized to that usable DNA to estimate T cell fraction. Repertoire TCRs were annotated as SARS-CoV-2-specific when V gene, CDR3 amino acid sequence and J gene were exactly matched to a known reactive TCR set. The reference SARS-CoV-2 TCR set was obtained from MIRA and was filtered for enrichment in COVID-19-positive ImmuneCODE repertoires, whereby public or cross-reactive TCRs were removed. Using the MIRA antigens, annotated TCRs were further analysed by specific ORF or by position within an ORF. Depth was the summed frequency of annotated unique rearrangements, while breadth was defined as annotated unique rearrangements over total unique productive rearrangements. Two-sided Wilcoxon rank-sum tests were applied when comparing TCR breadth between groups. In its TCRdb copy, this immuneACCESS table keeps in-frame sequences only and misses some clones. Where compared with another copy, unresolved V genes explain less than half of these, and the others have no known cause. V and J calls and clone size are those listed in that table; D and trimming were worked out from the DNA. The sample contains approximately 340,000 clones, about 85% of them found a single time. About 3.5% of the sample is held by the ten biggest clonotypes.

The treatment or condition label on this specimen signifies: around 19 received Ad26.COV2.S at low or high dose, single or two shots; about 5 received placebo; per-sample allocation not given. For vaccine and placebo recipients, the sequenced repertoires came from samples collected on day 63 after the first injection. In Cohort 1b, roughly 25 adults aged 18-55 years were enrolled at a single site in Boston, USA, between 29 July and 7 August 2020. Ad26.COV2.S was a replication-incompetent adenovirus type 26 vector expressing a prefusion-stabilized SARS-CoV-2 spike protein from the original Wuhan strain. A word on this clone: Its antigen has not been determined. Base qualities are missing; no much larger clone stands one base away.

The investigation overall reported the following: Compared with placebo recipients, Ad26.COV2.S recipients showed higher spike-specific TCR breadth (P = 0.0014). Substantial breadth of spike-specific CD8+ and CD4+ T cell responses was reported after vaccination. Comparing responses between vaccine doses or regimens was not something the study was powered to do. Non-spike TCR breadth was comparable between vaccine and placebo recipients, consistent with the vaccine containing only spike. The authors noted that total T cell responses may have been underestimated by the TCR breadth and depth analyses.

Germline trimming: 0 bases from V, 1 base from J; junction bases outside gene matches: 9. CDR1 is given as LGHDT and CDR2 as YNNKEL, both from the germline V gene (reference sequence). The CDR3 measures 18 amino acids from cysteine to phenylalanine. Solely the CDR3 DNA is kept, with 54 bases framed from the first base. The sample consisted of peripheral blood, taken in a trial of Ad26.COV2.S vaccine versus placebo. This sequence originates from a person aged 18-60 years who received the Ad26.COV2.S COVID-19 vaccine or a placebo. Rearrangement joined TRBV3-1 (or the pseudogene TRBV3-2) to TRBJ2-3, with TRBD2 identical over 8 junction bases. The CDR3 region has the sequence CASSQDLFSGVGTDTQYF. In nucleotides, the sequence is TGTGCCAGCAGCCAAGATCTTTTTAGCGGGGTAGGCACAGATACGCAGTATTTT.